The text below deals with one T cell receptor beta chain. The target antigen is unknown. The data originate from a study of T cells in Graves' hyperthyroidism and ophthalmopathy. Whole-study results and caveats: Most thyroid clonotypes that were expanded above 0.001 also turned up in blood. The model predicted ophthalmopathy a median around 6.5 months before onset.

Uncontrolled infection, other autoimmune disease, pregnancy or lactation disqualified patients from enrolment. From RNA transcripts, TCR beta CDR3 regions were amplified. Initially, a first-round RT-PCR of the TCR CDR3 employed the HTBI primer set. TCRdb re-analysed the multiplex PCR reads in MiXCR, keeping a single row per CDR3 protein. The sample lists a few hundred thousand distinct CDR3 sequences; nearly 15% were seen once. Sequenced sample: blood. The clonotype was recovered from a woman aged 55-69 years with Graves' ophthalmopathy.

The CDR3 protein is CSARIRTGSSYNEQFF. CDR3 DNA: TGCAGTGCTAGAATAAGAACAGGGAGCTCCTACAATGAGCAGTTCTTC. The chain recombines TRBV20-1 with TRBJ2-1; D may be TRBD1 (6 bases). Trimming pared 2 bases from V and 0 bases from J, leaving 14 bases between. The CDR3 covers 16 residues. Germline loops: CDR1 DFQATT, CDR2 SNEGSKA (reference sequence).